A selection of T cell receptor beta chains follows, all from one sample in a study of T cells in Graves' hyperthyroidism and ophthalmopathy. TCRdb itself ran the multiplex PCR reads through MiXCR, one entry per CDR3 protein. The sample carries some 760,000 distinct CDR3 sequences, approximately 14% recorded once. The sample was blood. These receptors came from a woman aged 18-29 years with Graves' hyperthyroidism. CDR3s include the opening cysteine and the closing phenylalanine or tryptophan. The D gene is left open where the match is weak. Clone size is not always given. Where it is, it says once, few, many or a class for expanded clones.

V gene	clone size	D gene	J gene	CDR3 protein	CDR3 DNA
TRBV5-1	.	TRBD1	TRBJ2-7	CASSFRQGVSDEQYF	TGCGCCAGCAGCTTTCGACAGGGTGTAAGCGACGAGCAGTACTTC
TRBV20-1	many	.	TRBJ2-3	CSARVLASTDTQYF	TGCAGTGCTAGAGTGCTAGCGAGCACAGATACGCAGTATTTT
TRBV27	many	.	TRBJ1-1	CASSLSTAVNTEAFF	TGTGCCAGCAGTCTGTCGACAGCCGTGAACACTGAAGCTTTCTTT
TRBV5-5	many	.	TRBJ1-1	CASSPWTLNTEAFF	TGTGCCAGCAGCCCTTGGACGTTGAACACTGAAGCTTTCTTT
TRBV6-6	.	.	TRBJ2-1	CASSYSKPGLRNEQFF	TGTGCCAGCAGTTACTCGAAGCCGGGACTCCGAAATGAGCAGTTCTTC
TRBV5-5	few	TRBD1	TRBJ1-4	CASSLVWGDRGEKLFF	TGTGCCAGCAGCTTGGTTTGGGGAGACAGGGGCGAAAAACTGTTTTTT
TRBV9	many	.	TRBJ1-2	CASSVRQSIEDGYTF	TGTGCCAGCAGCGTCCGACAGTCCATAGAGGATGGCTACACCTTC
TRBV19	.	.	TRBJ2-1	CASKETSYNEQFF	TGTGCCAGTAAGGAGACCTCCTACAATGAGCAGTTCTTC
TRBV20-1	.	TRBD2	TRBJ2-3	CSATPTSGNTDTQYF	TGCAGTGCTACCCCGACTAGCGGGAATACAGATACGCAGTATTTT
TRBV25-1	.	TRBD1	TRBJ2-4	CASSEFRDRADIQYF	TGTGCCAGCAGTGAATTCCGGGACAGGGCGGACATTCAGTACTTC
TRBV7-9	few	.	TRBJ2-5	CASSLSGHQETQYF	TGTGCCAGCAGCTTAAGCGGTCATCAAGAGACCCAGTACTTC
TRBV7-2	few	TRBD2	TRBJ2-7	CASSIPGTSGSGFTYSYEQYF	TGTGCCAGCAGCATCCCTGGGACTAGCGGGAGCGGATTCACTTACTCCTACGAGCAGTACTTC
TRBV29-1	.	.	TRBJ1-4	CSAFNEKLFF	TGCAGCGCTTTTAATGAAAAACTGTTTTTT
TRBV7-9	few	.	TRBJ2-5	CASTPVETQYF	TGTGCCAGCACCCCCGTCGAGACCCAGTACTTC
TRBV2	many	.	TRBJ2-3	CASSDLNGHTDTQYF	TGTGCCAGCAGTGATTTAAACGGACACACAGATACGCAGTATTTT
TRBV4-3	few	TRBD2	TRBJ2-1	CASSQAGAPNEQFF	TGCGCCAGCAGCCAGGCGGGAGCCCCCAATGAGCAGTTCTTC
TRBV12-5	many	TRBD2	TRBJ2-1	CASGLILAGGPGNEQFF	TGTGCTAGTGGTTTGATCCTAGCGGGAGGGCCCGGCAATGAGCAGTTCTTC